Here is one T cell receptor beta chain with its context. Antigen unknown. Other DNA sequences in this specimen translate into the identical CDR3. This record comes from a study of T cell responses to AZD1222 COVID-19 vaccine. Points from the study as a whole: Spike-wide vaccine-associated CD4 TCRs dominated at 160-218 and 743-854.

The protocol was immunoSEQ multiplex PCR, while the TCRdb copy is restricted to in-frame clones and leaves out a portion. The table lists 120,000 to 150,000 clones, 88% of them singletons. Germline V gene data show CDR1 as SGHRS and CDR2 as YFSETQ. The CDR3 runs 14 residues. Trimming shortened V by 0 bases and J by 4 bases, and 10 bases separated the two germline ends. This receptor was identified in an adult who received the MenACWY meningococcal vaccine as a control. Source: peripheral blood, taken 28 days after the second dose of the MenACWY control vaccine. V usage is TRBV5-1 and J usage is TRBJ1-1; the D gene is possibly TRBD1 (5 bases). CDR3: CASSLAGQGTEAFF. The CDR3 bases are TGCGCCAGCAGCTTGGCCGGGCAGGGCACTGAAGCTTTCTTT.